Below are 4 T cell receptor beta chains sequenced from a single sample in a study of cytomegalovirus exposure and HLA in healthy donors. The PCR had 60 Vbeta and 13 Jbeta primers. Here immunoSEQ multiplex PCR was the method, and the copy in TCRdb shows in-frame clones only, minus some. Of approximately 100,000 clones in the sample, roughly three fifths were seen once. The material sequenced was PBMCs. The receptor set was obtained from a man in his thirties or forties in good health and CMV-seropositive.

This chain uses TRBV15 with TRBJ2-5, with D hard to call. The CDR3 spans 13 residues. The germline V and J ends were trimmed by 5 bases and 2 bases, with 9 bases remaining between them. Germline CDR1 reads LNHNV; CDR2 reads YYDKDF (reference sequence). The CDR3, as DNA: TGTGCCACCAGCGGCGACATACAAGAGACCCAGTACTTC. This gives the protein CATSGDIQETQYF.

The gene calls are TRBV5-1 and TRBJ2-7, with TRBD2 matching 7 bases. CDR3 size: 14 residues. The ends lost 2 bases at V and 6 bases at J; junction bases unmatched: 8. CDR1 and CDR2 from the germline V gene are SGHRS and YFSETQ. In nucleotides, the CDR3 is TGCGCCAGCAGCTTCGACGGGACTAACCGCGAGCAGTACTTC. This codes for CASSFDGTNREQYF.

This sequence joins TRBV18 and TRBJ1-1; D may be TRBD1 (6 bases). CDR3 length: 14 amino acids. Trimming removed 4 bases from V and 2 bases from J, with 11 bases in between. The germline V gene encodes CDR1 KGHSH and CDR2 LQKENI. The CDR3 sequence is CASSQSRGNTEAFF. As DNA, the CDR3 is TGTGCCAGCTCACAGAGCAGGGGTAACACTGAAGCTTTCTTT. Based on the CDR3 plus reference TRBV18 and TRBJ1-1, the full variable domain is NAGVMQNPRHLVRRRGQEARLRCSPMKGHSHVYWYRQLPEEGLKFMVYLQKENIIDESGMPKERFSAEFPKEGPSILRIQQVVRGDSAAYFCASSQSRGNTEAFFGQGTRLTVV.

This chain connects TRBV14 to TRBJ1-1; D gene uncertain. V was clipped by 4 bases and J by 2 bases, with 14 bases between them. In germline, CDR1 is SGHDN, CDR2 FVKESK. The CDR3 length is 15 residues. The CDR3 DNA follows: TGTGCCAGCAGCCTCGTCGGGAGAGCTAACACTGAAGCTTTCTTT. Encoded protein: CASSLVGRANTEAFF.